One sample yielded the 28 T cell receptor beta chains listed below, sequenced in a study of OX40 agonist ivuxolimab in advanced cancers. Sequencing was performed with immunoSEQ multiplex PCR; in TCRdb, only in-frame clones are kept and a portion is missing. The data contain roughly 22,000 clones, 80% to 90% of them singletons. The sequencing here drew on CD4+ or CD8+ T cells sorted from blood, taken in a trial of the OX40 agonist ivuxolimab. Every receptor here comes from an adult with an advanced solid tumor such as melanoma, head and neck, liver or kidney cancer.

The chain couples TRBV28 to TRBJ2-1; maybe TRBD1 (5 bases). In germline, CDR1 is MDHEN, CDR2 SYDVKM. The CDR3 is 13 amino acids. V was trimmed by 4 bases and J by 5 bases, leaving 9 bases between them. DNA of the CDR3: TGTGCCAGCAGTTGGGGCGAACACAATGAGCAGTTCTTC. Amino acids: CASSWGEHNEQFF.

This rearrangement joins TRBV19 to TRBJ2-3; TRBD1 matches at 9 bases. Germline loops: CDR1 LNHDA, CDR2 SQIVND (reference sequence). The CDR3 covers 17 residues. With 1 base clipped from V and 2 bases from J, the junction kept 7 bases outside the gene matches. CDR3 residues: CASSIVGTGRITDTQYF. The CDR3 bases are TGTGCCAGTAGTATAGTGGGGACAGGGAGGATCACAGATACGCAGTATTTT.

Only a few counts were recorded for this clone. The CDR3 DNA sequence: TGCGCCAGCAGCACGGGACAGCCGAACACTGAAGCTTTCTTT. It translates to CASSTGQPNTEAFF. The chain combines TRBV4-1 with TRBJ1-1, with TRBD1 matching 7 bases. This CDR3 comprises 14 residues. Germline CDR1 and CDR2: MGHRA and YSYEKL. V lost 5 bases, J lost 1 base, and 4 bases stayed unmatched.

DNA of the CDR3: TGTGCCAGCATCTCTGGGAATGAGCAGTTCTTC. Amino acid sequence: CASISGNEQFF. The chain is built from TRBV6-5 and TRBJ2-1; unclear D gene. Trimming left V 7 bases short and J 7 bases short, with 8 bases between. Germline V gene data show CDR1 as MNHEY and CDR2 as SVGAGI. This CDR3 has 11 residues.

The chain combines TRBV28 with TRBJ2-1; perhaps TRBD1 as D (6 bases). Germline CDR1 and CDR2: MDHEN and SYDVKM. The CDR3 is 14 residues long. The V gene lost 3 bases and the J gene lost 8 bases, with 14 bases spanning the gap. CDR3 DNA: TGTGCCAGCAGTTTTGGGGACGAGGGGGATGAGCAGTTCTTC. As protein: CASSFGDEGDEQFF.

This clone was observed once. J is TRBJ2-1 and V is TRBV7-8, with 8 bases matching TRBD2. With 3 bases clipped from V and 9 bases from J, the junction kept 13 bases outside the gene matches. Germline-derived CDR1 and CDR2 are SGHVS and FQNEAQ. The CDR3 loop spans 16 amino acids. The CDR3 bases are TGTGCCAGCAGCTTCGCCCCCGGGACTAGAGATGGTGAGCAGTTCTTC. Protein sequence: CASSFAPGTRDGEQFF.

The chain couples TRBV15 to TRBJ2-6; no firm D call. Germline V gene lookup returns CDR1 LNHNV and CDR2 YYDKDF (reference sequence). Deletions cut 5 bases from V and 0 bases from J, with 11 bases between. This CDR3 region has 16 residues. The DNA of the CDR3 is TGTGCCACCAGCGGAAGGAGTAACTCTGGGGCCAACGTCCTGACTTTC. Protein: CATSGRSNSGANVLTF.

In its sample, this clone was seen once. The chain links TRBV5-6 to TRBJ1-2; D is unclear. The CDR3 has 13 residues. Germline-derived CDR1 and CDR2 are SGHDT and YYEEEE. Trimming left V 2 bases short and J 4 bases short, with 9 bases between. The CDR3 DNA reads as TGTGCCAGCAGCTTTCCCAGTTCCTATGGCTACACCTTC. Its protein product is CASSFPSSYGYTF.

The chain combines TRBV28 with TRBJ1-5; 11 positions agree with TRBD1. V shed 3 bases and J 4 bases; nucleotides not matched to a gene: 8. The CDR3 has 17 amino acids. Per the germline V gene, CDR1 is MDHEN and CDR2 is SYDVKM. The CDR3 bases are TGTGCCAGCAGTTTTCCCCCGGGACAGGGGGATAATCAGCCCCAGCATTTT. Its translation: CASSFPPGQGDNQPQHF.

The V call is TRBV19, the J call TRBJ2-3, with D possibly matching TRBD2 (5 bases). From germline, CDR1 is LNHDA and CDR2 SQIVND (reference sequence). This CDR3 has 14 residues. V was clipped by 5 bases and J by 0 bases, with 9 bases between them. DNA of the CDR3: TGTGCCAGTAGTTCGGACTGGAGCACAGATACGCAGTATTTT. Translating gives CASSSDWSTDTQYF.

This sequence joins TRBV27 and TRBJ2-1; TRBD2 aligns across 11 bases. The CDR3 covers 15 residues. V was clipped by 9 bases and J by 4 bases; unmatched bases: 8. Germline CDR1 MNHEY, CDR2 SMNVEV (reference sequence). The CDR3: CASTSGTSGYNEQFF. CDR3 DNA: TGTGCCAGTACTTCCGGGACTAGCGGTTACAATGAGCAGTTCTTC.

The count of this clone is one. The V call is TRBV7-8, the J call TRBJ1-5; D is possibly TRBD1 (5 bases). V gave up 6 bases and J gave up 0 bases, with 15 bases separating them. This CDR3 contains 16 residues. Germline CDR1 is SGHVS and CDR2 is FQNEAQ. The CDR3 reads CASSGDFLYSNQPQHF. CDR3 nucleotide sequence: TGTGCCAGCAGTGGGGACTTCTTATATAGCAATCAGCCCCAGCATTTT.

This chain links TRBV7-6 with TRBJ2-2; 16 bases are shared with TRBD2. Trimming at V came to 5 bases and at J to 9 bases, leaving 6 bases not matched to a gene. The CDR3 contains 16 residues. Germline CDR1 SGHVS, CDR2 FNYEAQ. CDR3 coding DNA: TGTGCCAGCAGCGCGGGACTAGCGGGAGGGTCCTGGGAGCTGTTTTTT. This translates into CASSAGLAGGSWELFF.

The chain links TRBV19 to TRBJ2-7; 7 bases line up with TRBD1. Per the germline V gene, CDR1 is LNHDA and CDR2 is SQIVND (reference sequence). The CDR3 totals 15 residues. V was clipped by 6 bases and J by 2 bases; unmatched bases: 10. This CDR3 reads CASSLTGEWTYEQYF. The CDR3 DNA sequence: TGTGCCAGTAGCCTAACAGGGGAATGGACCTACGAGCAGTACTTC. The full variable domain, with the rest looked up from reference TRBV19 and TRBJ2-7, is DGGITQSPKYLFRKEGQNVTLSCEQNLNHDAMYWYRQDPGQGLRLIYYSQIVNDFQKGDIAEGYSVSREKKESFPLTVTSAQKNPTAFYLCASSLTGEWTYEQYFGPGTRLTVT.

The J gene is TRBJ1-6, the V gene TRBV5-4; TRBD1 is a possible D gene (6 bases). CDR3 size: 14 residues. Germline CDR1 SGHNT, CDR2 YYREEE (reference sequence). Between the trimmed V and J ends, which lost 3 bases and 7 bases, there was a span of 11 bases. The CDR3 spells CASSYRGANSPLHF. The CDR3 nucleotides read TGTGCCAGCAGCTACCGGGGGGCGAATTCACCCCTCCACTTT.

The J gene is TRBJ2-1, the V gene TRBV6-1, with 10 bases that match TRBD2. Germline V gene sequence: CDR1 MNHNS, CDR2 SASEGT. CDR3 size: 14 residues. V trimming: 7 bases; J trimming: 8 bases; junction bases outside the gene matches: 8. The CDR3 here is CASISLAGNDEQFF. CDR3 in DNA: TGTGCCAGCATTTCACTAGCGGGGAACGATGAGCAGTTCTTC.

In nucleotides, the CDR3 is TGTGCCAGCAGTTTGGAGCCAGTTGAAGCTTTCTTT. It encodes CASSLEPVEAFF. The chain links TRBV28 to TRBJ1-1; no firm D call. Trimming shortened V by 3 bases and J by 7 bases, and 9 bases separated the two germline ends. The CDR3 runs to 12 residues. The germline V gene has CDR1 MDHEN and CDR2 SYDVKM.

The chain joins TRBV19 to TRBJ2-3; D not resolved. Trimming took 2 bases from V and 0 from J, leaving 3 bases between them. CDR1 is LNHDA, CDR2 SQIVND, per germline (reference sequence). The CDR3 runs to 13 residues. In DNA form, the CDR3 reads TGTGCCAGTAGTATATTTAGCACAGATACGCAGTATTTT. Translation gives CASSIFSTDTQYF.

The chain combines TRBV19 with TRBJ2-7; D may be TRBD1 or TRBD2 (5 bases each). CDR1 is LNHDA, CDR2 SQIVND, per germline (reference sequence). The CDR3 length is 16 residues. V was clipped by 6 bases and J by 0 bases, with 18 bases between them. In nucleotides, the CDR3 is TGTGCCAGTAGAGCCTTGGGGACCTCCTCCTCCTACGAGCAGTACTTC. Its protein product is CASRALGTSSSYEQYF.

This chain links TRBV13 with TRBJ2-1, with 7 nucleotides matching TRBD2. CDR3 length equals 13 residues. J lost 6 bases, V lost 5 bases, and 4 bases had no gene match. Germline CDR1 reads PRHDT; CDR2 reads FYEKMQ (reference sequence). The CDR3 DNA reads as TGTGCCAGCAGCGTCGGGGAGGGCAATGAGCAGTTCTTC. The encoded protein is CASSVGEGNEQFF. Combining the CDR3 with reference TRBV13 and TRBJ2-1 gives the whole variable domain AAGVIQSPRHLIKEKRETATLKCYPIPRHDTVYWYQQGPGQDPQFLISFYEKMQSDKGSIPDRFSAQQFSDYHSELNMSSLELGDSALYFCASSVGEGNEQFFGPGTRLTVL.

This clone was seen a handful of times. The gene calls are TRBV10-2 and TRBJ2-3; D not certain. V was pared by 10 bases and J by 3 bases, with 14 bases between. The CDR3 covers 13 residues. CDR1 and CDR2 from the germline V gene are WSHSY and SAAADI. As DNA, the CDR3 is TGCGCCACTACGAGCACGATGACAGATACGCAGTATTTT. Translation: CATTSTMTDTQYF.

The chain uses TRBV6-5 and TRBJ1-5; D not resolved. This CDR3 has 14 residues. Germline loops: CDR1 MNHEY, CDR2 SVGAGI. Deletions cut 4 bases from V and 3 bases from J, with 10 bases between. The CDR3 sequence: CASSWKGHNQPQHF. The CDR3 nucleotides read TGTGCCAGCAGTTGGAAAGGGCACAATCAGCCCCAGCATTTT.

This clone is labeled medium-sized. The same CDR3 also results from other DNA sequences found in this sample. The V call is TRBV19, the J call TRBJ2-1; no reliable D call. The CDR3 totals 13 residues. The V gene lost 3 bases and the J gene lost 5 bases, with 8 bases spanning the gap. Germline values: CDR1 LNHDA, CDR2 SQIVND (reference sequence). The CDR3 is CASSMGFNNEQFF. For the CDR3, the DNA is TGTGCCAGTAGTATGGGGTTTAACAATGAGCAGTTCTTC. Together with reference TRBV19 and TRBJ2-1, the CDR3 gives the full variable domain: DGGITQSPKYLFRKEGQNVTLSCEQNLNHDAMYWYRQDPGQGLRLIYYSQIVNDFQKGDIAEGYSVSREKKESFPLTVTSAQKNPTAFYLCASSMGFNNEQFFGPGTRLTVL.

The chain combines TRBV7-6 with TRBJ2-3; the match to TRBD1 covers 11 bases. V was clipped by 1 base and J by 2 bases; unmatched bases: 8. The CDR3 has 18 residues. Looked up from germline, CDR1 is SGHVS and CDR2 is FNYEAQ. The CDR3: CASSLVPGQGGYTDTQYF. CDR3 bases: TGTGCCAGCAGCTTAGTACCGGGACAGGGGGGATACACAGATACGCAGTATTTT.

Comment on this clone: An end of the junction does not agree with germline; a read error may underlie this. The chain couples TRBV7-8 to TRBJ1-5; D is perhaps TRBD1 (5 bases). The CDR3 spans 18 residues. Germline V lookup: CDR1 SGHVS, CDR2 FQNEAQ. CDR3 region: CASSLAWTFSGSNQPQHF. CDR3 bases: TGTGCCAGCAGCCTAGCCTGGACATTCTCGGGAAGCAATCAGCCCCAGCATTTT.

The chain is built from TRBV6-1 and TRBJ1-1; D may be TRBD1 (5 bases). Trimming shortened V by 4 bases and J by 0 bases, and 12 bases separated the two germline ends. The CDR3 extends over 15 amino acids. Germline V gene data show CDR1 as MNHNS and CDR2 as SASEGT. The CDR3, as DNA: TGTGCCAGCAGTGGGGGGGGTTACATGAACACTGAAGCTTTCTTT. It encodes CASSGGGYMNTEAFF.

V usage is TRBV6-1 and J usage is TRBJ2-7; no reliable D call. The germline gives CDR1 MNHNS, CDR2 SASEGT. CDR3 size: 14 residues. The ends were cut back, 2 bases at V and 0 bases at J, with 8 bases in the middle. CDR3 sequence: CASSEWGSSYEQYF. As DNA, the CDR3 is TGTGCCAGCAGTGAATGGGGTAGCTCCTACGAGCAGTACTTC.

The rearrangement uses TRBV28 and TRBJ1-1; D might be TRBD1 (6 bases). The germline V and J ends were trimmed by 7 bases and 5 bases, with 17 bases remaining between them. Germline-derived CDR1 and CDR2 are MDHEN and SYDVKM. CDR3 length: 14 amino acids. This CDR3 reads CASMGGPRVTEAFF. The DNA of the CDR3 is TGTGCCAGCATGGGGGGGCCTAGGGTGACTGAAGCTTTCTTT. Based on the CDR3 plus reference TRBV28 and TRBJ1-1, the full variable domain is DVKVTQSSRYLVKRTGEKVFLECVQDMDHENMFWYRQDPGLGLRLIYFSYDVKMKEKGDIPEGYSVSREKKERFSLILESASTNQTSMYLCASMGGPRVTEAFFGQGTRLTVV.